The next 18 T cell receptor beta chains were all read from a single sample in a study of cytomegalovirus exposure and HLA in healthy donors. The repertoire was sequenced with immunoSEQ multiplex PCR; TCRdb's copy has only in-frame clones and lacks some. The sample has some 170,000 clones, about 89% seen once. Sequences were obtained from PBMCs. The receptors stem from a man between 25 and 39 years old in good health and CMV-seropositive.

The V and J genes are TRBV9 and TRBJ2-1; D might be TRBD1 or TRBD2, each matching 6 bases. V lost 4 bases and J lost 0, with 14 bases in between. CDR3 length: 16 amino acids. Germline V gives CDR1 SGDLS, CDR2 YYNGEE. The CDR3 region is CASSPVGGGSYNEQFF. In nucleotides, the CDR3 is TGTGCCAGCAGCCCTGTAGGAGGGGGCTCCTACAATGAGCAGTTCTTC. The complete variable domain, with remaining parts taken from reference TRBV9 and TRBJ2-1, reads DSGVTQTPKHLITATGQRVTLRCSPRSGDLSVYWYQQSLDQGLQFLIQYYNGEERAKGNILERFSAQQFPDLHSELNLSSLELGDSALYFCASSPVGGGSYNEQFFGPGTRLTVL.

This clone has only one observation. The V gene is TRBV11-2, the J gene TRBJ2-1, with 10 bases fitting TRBD1. This CDR3 contains 13 residues. J was trimmed by 15 bases and V by 6 bases; bases with no gene match: 11. Germline V gene lookup returns CDR1 SGHAT and CDR2 FQNNGV. CDR3 residues: CASRRPGQGFMFF. CDR3 nucleotides: TGTGCCAGCAGGCGACCGGGACAGGGGTTCATGTTCTTC.

The rearrangement links TRBV5-1 to TRBJ2-2, with D tentatively TRBD2 (6 bases). V was pared by 5 bases and J by 0 bases, with 14 bases between. Germline V lookup: CDR1 SGHRS, CDR2 YFSETQ. The CDR3 consists of 16 residues. This CDR3 is CASRGTGTANTGELFF. The CDR3 DNA is TGCGCCAGCAGGGGGACCGGGACTGCGAACACCGGGGAGCTGTTTTTT.

This sequence joins TRBV2 and TRBJ1-2; D gene unclear. The CDR3 length is 15 residues. V gave up 6 bases and J gave up 7 bases, with 21 bases separating them. CDR1 SNHLY and CDR2 FYNNEI come from the germline V gene. The CDR3 bases are TGTGCCAGCAGGGGCGGCCCGATAAGCACTACTGGCTACACCTTC. This gives the protein CASRGGPISTTGYTF.

The rearrangement links TRBV25-1 to TRBJ2-1; D may be TRBD1 or TRBD2 (7 bases each). The CDR3 contains 16 residues. Germline V lookup: CDR1 MGHDK, CDR2 SYGVNS. V was trimmed by 1 base and J by 8 bases, leaving 18 bases between them. In DNA, the CDR3 is TGTGCCAGCAGTGAATCGGGGGCCAGGGGGAGGGATGAGCAGTTCTTC. Translated: CASSESGARGRDEQFF. Looking up the rest from reference TRBV25-1 and TRBJ2-1 gives the full variable domain: EADIYQTPRYLVIGTGKKITLECSQTMGHDKMYWYQQDPGMELHLIHYSYGVNSTEKGDLSSESTVSRIRTEHFPLTLESARPSHTSQYLCASSESGARGRDEQFFGPGTRLTVL.

The CDR3 DNA reads as TGTGCCAGCAGCCAAGTGGGTACCCTGCTCGAGCAGTACTTC. Translation gives CASSQVGTLLEQYF. V is TRBV14 and J is TRBJ2-7; D unclear. Germline V gene data show CDR1 as SGHDN and CDR2 as FVKESK. CDR3 length: 14 residues. V gave up 1 base and J gave up 6 bases, with 13 bases separating them.

V and J are TRBV19 and TRBJ2-1; TRBD2 agrees at 8 bases. The CDR3 loop spans 15 amino acids. Germline-derived CDR1 and CDR2 are LNHDA and SQIVND (reference sequence). The V gene end was trimmed by 1 base and the J gene end by 2 bases; junction bases not matched to a gene: 1. The CDR3 coding sequence is TGTGCCAGTAGTATAGCGGGAGGGACCTACAATGAGCAGTTCTTC. It is translated as CASSIAGGTYNEQFF.

The V gene is TRBV15, the J gene TRBJ2-5, with D possibly being TRBD1 (5 bases). Germline V gives CDR1 LNHNV, CDR2 YYDKDF (reference sequence). V lost 0 bases, J lost 5 bases, and 7 bases lay in between. The CDR3 is made up of 13 amino acids. DNA of the CDR3: TGTGCCACCAGCAGAGATAAGGGGGAGACCCAGTACTTC. It is translated as CATSRDKGETQYF.

The chain recombines TRBV10-3 with TRBJ1-5; tentative D call: TRBD1 (5 bases). The CDR3 covers 13 residues. Trimming removed 0 bases at V and 5 bases at J, with 5 bases between. Germline assignment: CDR1 ENHRY and CDR2 SYGVKD. DNA of the CDR3: TGTGCCATCAGTGAGTCGGGGGATCAGCCCCAGCATTTT. Protein product: CAISESGDQPQHF.

The V gene is TRBV6-1, the J gene TRBJ1-5; tentatively, D is TRBD1 (6 bases). CDR1 is MNHNS and CDR2 is SASEGT in the germline V gene. The CDR3 is 17 residues long. The V end lost 2 bases, the J end lost 0 bases, and 14 bases lay between the germline ends. The CDR3 region has the DNA TGTGCCAGCAGTGAACTGGAGGGGGTGTTTAGCAATCAGCCCCAGCATTTT. Translated: CASSELEGVFSNQPQHF.

V gene TRBV15 combines with J gene TRBJ1-6; the match to TRBD1 covers 8 bases. Trimming took 4 bases from V and 7 from J; bases not matched to a gene: 6. The CDR3 extends over 15 amino acids. Germline CDR1 is LNHNV and CDR2 is YYDKDF (reference sequence). The CDR3 DNA sequence: TGTGCCACCAGCACGGACAGGGCGGGCAATTCACCCCTCCACTTT. Protein sequence: CATSTDRAGNSPLHF.

This chain joins TRBV5-4 and TRBJ1-5; D remains ambiguous. The germline CDR1 and CDR2 sequences are SGHNT and YYREEE (reference sequence). The V and J ends lost 2 bases and 0 bases respectively, with 6 bases between them. The CDR3 is 14 residues long. This CDR3 reads CASSFYNSNQPQHF. CDR3 DNA sequence: TGTGCCAGCAGCTTCTACAATAGCAATCAGCCCCAGCATTTT.

This sequence joins TRBV5-4 and TRBJ1-2; unclear D gene. V was clipped by 2 bases and J by 0 bases, with 20 bases between them. The V gene's germline CDR1 is SGHNT and CDR2 YYREEE (reference sequence). The CDR3 runs 18 residues. The CDR3 is CASSFTVFLRVANYGYTF. CDR3 nucleotide sequence: TGTGCCAGCAGCTTCACAGTGTTTTTAAGGGTCGCTAACTATGGCTACACCTTC.

The chain employs TRBV20-1 and TRBJ2-7; possible D gene TRBD2, 6 bases. V was cut by 4 bases and J by 6 bases, with 10 bases left in between. CDR3 length: 11 amino acids. Germline V gene lookup returns CDR1 DFQATT and CDR2 SNEGSKA (reference sequence). The CDR3 bases are TGCAGTGCTATCGGGGGTCTCGAGCAGTACTTC. Protein product: CSAIGGLEQYF.

The genes are TRBV25-1 and TRBJ2-3; no clear D gene. CDR3 length equals 15 residues. In germline, CDR1 is MGHDK, CDR2 SYGVNS. Trimming cost V 1 base and J 1 base, with 9 bases left between them. The CDR3, as DNA: TGTGCCAGCAGTGAATCCGATCGGCGCACAGATACGCAGTATTTT. Translated: CASSESDRRTDTQYF.

The chain joins TRBV30 to TRBJ1-2; 9 nucleotides match TRBD1. Trimming cost V 2 bases and J 4 bases; bases outside gene matches: 14. CDR3 length: 17 amino acids. The germline V gene has CDR1 GTSNPN and CDR2 SVGIG (reference sequence). CDR3 nucleotides: TGTGCCTGGAGTCTCTGGGACAGGGAACTGCGGGGCTATGGCTACACCTTC. It specifies CAWSLWDRELRGYGYTF. Full variable domain (outside the CDR3, taken from reference TRBV30 and TRBJ1-2): SQTIHQWPATLVQPVGSPLSLECTVEGTSNPNLYWYRQAAGRGLQLLFYSVGIGQISSEVPQNLSASRPQDRQFILSSKKLLLSDSGFYLCAWSLWDRELRGYGYTFGSGTRLTVV.

V usage is TRBV15 and J usage is TRBJ2-5; the D gene is possibly TRBD1 (6 bases). Germline CDR1 is LNHNV and CDR2 is YYDKDF (reference sequence). This CDR3 is 15 amino acids long. The V gene lost 6 bases and the J gene lost 1 base, with 15 bases spanning the gap. CDR3 sequence reads: CATSGSGALQETQYF. Written as DNA, the CDR3 is TGTGCCACCAGTGGGTCAGGGGCACTCCAAGAGACCCAGTACTTC.

This chain joins TRBV28 and TRBJ2-5; D not resolved. There are 12 residues in the CDR3. The germline V gene has CDR1 MDHEN and CDR2 SYDVKM. The V and J ends lost 2 bases and 1 base respectively, with 2 bases between them. The CDR3 DNA reads TGTGCCAGCAGTTTACGCCAAGAGACCCAGTACTTC. It is translated as CASSLRQETQYF.